The T cell receptor beta chain described here comes from a study of CD8 T cells in Susac syndrome (dated by TCRdb to about 2019). In terms of the full investigation: The study used repertoire sequencing to test whether antigen drove CD8+ T cell activation and differentiation in Susac syndrome.

This clonotype is a singleton in its sample. The clone's antigen remains unknown. Per-nucleotide qualities are absent, and no much larger clonotype sits a single base away. One read yields weak evidence. The germline V gene (reference sequence) provides CDR1 SEHNR and CDR2 FQNEAQ. From its cysteine to its phenylalanine, the CDR3 spans 13 amino acids. Only the CDR3 DNA stays, 39 bases, in frame from base 1. The junction carries 9 bases between V and J, which are trimmed by 5 bases and 2 bases respectively. RNA was extracted with the RNeasy kit and 0.5 to 1 ug was reverse transcribed using random hexamers. TCR beta CDR3 regions were amplified with the immunoSEQ multiplex PCR assay covering 54 Vbeta and 13 Jbeta segments. PCR amplification bias was corrected using a synthetic template baseline for primer optimization and computational correction. On the study's bioinformatics: Reads were annotated to V, D and J genes according to IMGT and were analyzed with immunoSEQ Analyzer, with only productive sequences retained. To calculate clonality, Shannon entropy was normalized by log2 of the number of productive unique sequences and then subtracted from one. For each patient and control, public and private clones were evaluated among the 100 most prevalent clones. Susac-specific clones were defined as absent from healthy and MS cohorts, 1052 published viral clones and other ImmuneACCESS disease sequences. TCRdb redid the processing of the public reads, applying fastp at Q25 and MiXCR, and retained in-frame beta chains. Rows merge per CDR3 protein into single entries with the most common DNA and genes. These V and J calls originate from TCRdb's pipeline instead of the authors' own analysis. This sample has around 190,000 distinct CDR3 sequences in its table, and roughly 92% of those were observed once. The biggest ten clones account for 0.095% to 0.12% of the sample.

High-throughput TCR beta sequencing profiled peripheral blood CD8+ and CD4+ T cells from healthy donors, Susac syndrome patients and multiple sclerosis patients. The healthy donors served as controls matched for age and sex. Bulk CD8+ and CD4+ T cells were purified magnetically by negative isolation, whereas CD8+ TEMRA cells were enriched by FACS. Blood was collected in EDTA tubes and processed within 24 hours, with PBMCs isolated through density gradient centrifugation. PBMCs intended for TCR sequencing were frozen in liquid nitrogen and were later thawed in a 37 degrees C water bath. The sorted or isolated CD4+, CD8+ and CD8+ TEMRA cells reached a purity of at least 90%. The study at large found these results: The study acknowledged that relatively few individuals were included in the TCR sequencing and HLA analysis.

Material for sequencing was CD4+ T cells from PBMCs. The rearrangement combines TRBV7-9 with TRBJ2-5; the D gene cannot be resolved reliably. This receptor was taken from a human donor in good health. The nucleotide sequence is TGTGCCAGCAGCCCAAACAGACAAGAGACCCAGTACTTC. Translated, this gives CASSPNRQETQYF. With all but the CDR3 taken from the reference TRBV7-9 and TRBJ2-5 genes, the full variable domain is: DTGVSQNPRHKITKRGQNVTFRCDPISEHNRLYWYRQTLGQGPEFLTYFQNEAQLEKSRLLSDRFSAERPKGSFSTLEIQRTEQGDSAMYLCASSPNRQETQYFGPGTRLLVL.